Below, 3 T cell receptor beta chains from the same sample are listed, as sequenced in a study of blood T cell repertoires in COVID-19. The repertoire was sequenced with immunoSEQ multiplex PCR; TCRdb's copy has only in-frame clones and lacks some. This sample carries roughly 150,000 clones, around 84% of them seen once, and the ten largest clones take roughly 8.6%. Input material: PBMCs or T cells enriched from blood (not recorded which). Receptor source: a woman aged 45-59 years who had recovered from COVID-19.

This rearrangement joins TRBV7-2 to TRBJ1-6; TRBD1 matches at 8 bases. CDR3 size: 15 residues. Germline V gene sequence: CDR1 SGHTA, CDR2 FQGNSA. V shed 5 bases, J shed 7 bases, and the junction held 7 bases outside the gene matches. The DNA for the CDR3 is TGTGCCAGCAGCCCGAGACAGGGGCTAAATTCACCCCTCCACTTT. This sequence encodes CASSPRQGLNSPLHF.

The chain employs TRBV3-1 (or the pseudogene TRBV3-2) and TRBJ1-5; the match to TRBD1 covers 9 bases. The junction had 5 bases not matched to a gene; V was cut back by 3 bases and J by 2 bases. CDR1 and CDR2 (germline): LGHDT, YNNKEL (reference sequence). The length of the CDR3 is 16 residues. Here the CDR3 DNA reads TGTGCCAGCAGCCAGACGACAGGGGGAGGCAATCAGCCCCAGCATTTT. It translates to CASSQTTGGGNQPQHF.

The V call is TRBV6-5, the J call TRBJ1-2; D gene uncertain. The CDR3 is made up of 16 amino acids. Per the germline V gene, CDR1 is MNHEY and CDR2 is SVGAGI. The ends were cut back, 2 bases at V and 4 bases at J, with 17 bases in the middle. CDR3: CASSYRAGRRGYGYTF. The CDR3 DNA sequence: TGTGCCAGCAGTTACCGGGCCGGGAGACGGGGCTATGGCTACACCTTC.